Below, 29 T cell receptor beta chains from the same sample are listed, as sequenced in a study of post-analysis software for immune sequencing data. No antigen has been identified for these receptors. The library was made from cDNA and included unique molecular identifiers. TCRdb fed the PCR reads into MiXCR, producing one record per CDR3 protein. The table shows 740,000 or so distinct CDR3 sequences, with roughly half occurring only once. Study findings and constraints: Five TRBV segments, including TRBV5-6, TRBV5-1 and TRBV20-1, were more frequent in patients than controls.

Sequences were obtained from blood. These receptors all stem from a girl aged 10 to 17 with multiple sclerosis.

The J gene is TRBJ2-1, the V gene TRBV7-8, with D perhaps being TRBD1 or TRBD2 (5 bases each). V was shortened by 0 bases and J by 2 bases, with 14 bases between the two germline ends. Germline values: CDR1 SGHVS, CDR2 FQNEAQ. The CDR3 covers 17 residues. The CDR3, as DNA: TGTGCCAGCAGCTTAGCTGAACTGGGGGTGGCCTACAATGAGCAGTTCTTC. It yields the protein CASSLAELGVAYNEQFF.

This chain uses TRBV20-1 with TRBJ2-5; TRBD1 or TRBD2 may be the D gene (5 bases each). The CDR3 spans 14 residues. Between the trimmed V and J ends, which lost 0 bases and 2 bases, there was a span of 10 bases. Per the germline V gene, CDR1 is DFQATT and CDR2 is SNEGSKA (reference sequence). The CDR3 DNA sequence: TGCAGTGCTAGAGATTTTGGGGGACAAGAGACCCAGTACTTC. Protein sequence: CSARDFGGQETQYF.

This clonotype was seen just once. The conserved phenylalanine or tryptophan is not found at the CDR3 terminus, so this likely reflects a read error. This chain joins TRBV6-2 or TRBV6-3 and TRBJ2-1, with D possibly TRBD2 on 6 matching bases. Germline lookup yields CDR1 MNHEY and CDR2 SVGEGT. The CDR3 length is 11 residues. Trimming cost V 8 bases and J 7 bases, with 9 bases left between them. This chain's CDR3 is CASRRVNEQFV. CDR3 DNA sequence: TGTGCCAGCCGGAGGGTAAATGAGCAGTTCGTC.

The chain uses TRBV4-1 and TRBJ1-1; D may be TRBD1 (5 bases). Looked up from germline, CDR1 is MGHRA and CDR2 is YSYEKL. This CDR3 spans 16 amino acids. V lost 4 bases, J lost 4 bases, and 19 bases lay in between. The CDR3 DNA reads TGCGCCAGCAGCCCTGGGAGGGGTGGGCGAGTCACTGAAGCTTTCTTT. Translated: CASSPGRGGRVTEAFF.

This clonotype turned up a few times. The chain uses TRBV5-1 and TRBJ2-1; 10 bases are shared with TRBD2. The CDR3 extends over 15 amino acids. V dropped 1 base and J dropped 6; count of bases not matched to a gene: 4. In germline, CDR1 is SGHRS, CDR2 YFSETQ. CDR3 sequence (DNA): TGCGCCAGCAGCTTGTCGGGGACTAGCGTCAATGAGCAGTTCTTC. It encodes CASSLSGTSVNEQFF. Based on the CDR3 plus reference TRBV5-1 and TRBJ2-1, the full variable domain is KAGVTQTPRYLIKTRGQQVTLSCSPISGHRSVSWYQQTPGQGLQFLFEYFSETQRNKGNFPGRFSGRQFSNSRSEMNVSTLELGDSALYLCASSLSGTSVNEQFFGPGTRLTVL.

The V gene is TRBV4-2, the J gene TRBJ1-1; D perhaps matches TRBD1 (5 bases). The germline CDR1 and CDR2 sequences are LGHNA and YNFKEQ. V was pared by 3 bases and J by 6 bases, with 17 bases between. CDR3 length equals 15 residues. Here the CDR3 reads CASSQALGGRSEAFF. CDR3 nucleotide sequence: TGTGCCAGCAGCCAGGCACTCGGGGGAAGGTCTGAAGCTTTCTTT.

This chain links TRBV5-1 with TRBJ2-1, with 13 bases identical to TRBD2. Germline-derived CDR1 and CDR2 are SGHRS and YFSETQ. The V segment lost 4 bases and the J segment 8 bases; nucleotides outside the gene matches: 9. The CDR3 has 16 residues. The CDR3 loop reads CASSLRTSGGPHEQFF. DNA for the CDR3: TGCGCCAGCAGCCTCCGGACTAGCGGGGGCCCGCATGAGCAGTTCTTC.

The chain couples TRBV29-1 to TRBJ2-1; 7 bases are shared with TRBD2. V lost 6 bases to trimming and J lost 1 base; unmatched junction nucleotides: 3. Germline lookup yields CDR1 SQVTM and CDR2 ANQGSEA. The CDR3 covers 13 residues. The CDR3 reads CSVTSPSYNEQFF. The CDR3 nucleotides read TGCAGCGTGACTAGCCCTTCCTACAATGAGCAGTTCTTC.

The CDR3 nucleotides read TGTGCCAGCAGGCCCCCCGGGGGGGTAGGAGAGTACTTC. It encodes CASRPPGGVGEYF. V gene TRBV2 combines with J gene TRBJ2-5; 8 bases agree with TRBD2. The CDR3 covers 13 residues. The germline V gene encodes CDR1 SNHLY and CDR2 FYNNEI. V lost 6 bases and J lost 12; bases outside the gene matches: 12.

This clonotype was counted a single time. The rearrangement joins TRBV6-5 to TRBJ1-5; TRBD1 matches at 9 bases. J lost 6 bases, V lost 8 bases, and 5 bases had no gene match. Germline CDR1 and CDR2: MNHEY and SVGAGI. The CDR3 loop spans 13 amino acids. CDR3 nucleotides: TGTGCCAGCGGAGACAGGGGGACTCAGCCCCAGCATTTT. It translates to CASGDRGTQPQHF.

This sequence joins TRBV29-1 and TRBJ1-2, with D perhaps matching TRBD1 (5 bases). The CDR3 spans 14 residues. Germline-derived CDR1 and CDR2 are SQVTM and ANQGSEA. The V end was cut by 1 base, the J end by 8 bases, with 17 bases between. CDR3 DNA sequence: TGCAGCGTTGAAGGGGACTCAGCTCTACCAGGCTACACCTTC. This encodes CSVEGDSALPGYTF.

The gene calls are TRBV11-2 and TRBJ2-1; 7 positions match TRBD2. CDR1 is SGHAT and CDR2 is FQNNGV in the germline V gene. The CDR3 runs to 16 residues. Losses at the gene ends were 1 base for V and 3 bases for J; bases not matched to a gene: 6. The CDR3 DNA follows: TGTGCCAGCAGCTTAGGATTGCGGGGGAACTACAATGAGCAGTTCTTC. Translating gives CASSLGLRGNYNEQFF.

This clonotype was seen many times. This sequence joins TRBV6-6 and TRBJ1-2; the match to TRBD1 covers 7 bases. Germline values: CDR1 MNHNY, CDR2 SVGAGI (reference sequence). This CDR3 is 15 amino acids long. The ends lost 6 bases at V and 3 bases at J; junction bases unmatched: 10. The CDR3 sequence is CASSLTGMVDYGYTF. CDR3 nucleotide sequence: TGTGCCAGCAGCTTGACAGGGATGGTTGACTATGGCTACACCTTC.

In this sample, this clonotype turned up a few times. V usage is TRBV10-3 and J usage is TRBJ2-7, with D uncertain. The V and J ends lost 2 bases and 4 bases respectively, with 9 bases between them. The germline CDR1 and CDR2 sequences are ENHRY and SYGVKD. This CDR3 region has 13 residues. Here the CDR3 DNA reads TGTGCCATCAGTGAGGATTCTCCATACGAGCAGTACTTC. Protein: CAISEDSPYEQYF.

The V gene is TRBV4-1, the J gene TRBJ2-1, with no clear D. V was shortened by 2 bases and J by 5 bases, with 13 bases between the two germline ends. The germline gives CDR1 MGHRA, CDR2 YSYEKL. CDR3 length: 15 residues. The CDR3 DNA follows: TGCGCCAGCAGCCAACTCCCTCTGACGGACAATGAGCAGTTCTTC. It specifies CASSQLPLTDNEQFF.

The chain uses TRBV24-1 and TRBJ1-2, with no clear D. The CDR3 has 15 residues. Germline CDR1 reads KGHDR; CDR2 reads SFDVKD. With 1 base removed from V and 6 bases from J, the gap between germline ends came to 14 bases. The CDR3 sequence: CATSDFGITEDGYTF. The DNA for the CDR3 is TGTGCCACCAGTGATTTTGGCATCACGGAGGATGGCTACACCTTC.

This clonotype was detected once. The gene calls are TRBV9 and TRBJ1-4; tentatively, D is TRBD1 (6 bases). The CDR3 has 17 residues. CDR1 is SGDLS and CDR2 is YYNGEE in the germline V gene. The V end lost 3 bases, the J end lost 0 bases, and 15 bases lay between the germline ends. This chain's CDR3 is CASSAALQGATNEKLFF. The DNA for the CDR3 is TGTGCCAGCAGCGCCGCTTTACAGGGCGCAACTAATGAAAAACTGTTTTTT.

The CDR3 here is CASSWGHFSNQPQHF. The CDR3 nucleotides read TGTGCCAGCAGCTGGGGTCATTTTAGCAATCAGCCCCAGCATTTT. The rearrangement uses TRBV12-3 or TRBV12-4 and TRBJ1-5; D is undetermined. Trimming removed 6 bases at V and 0 bases at J, with 12 bases between. The CDR3 runs 15 residues.

This chain joins TRBV12-3 or TRBV12-4 and TRBJ1-2; 7 bases are shared with TRBD1. CDR3 length equals 13 residues. V gave up 5 bases and J gave up 6 bases; unmatched junction bases: 6. CDR3 sequence (DNA): TGTGCCAGCAGTCGACAGGGATCGGATGGCTACACCTTC. Protein sequence: CASSRQGSDGYTF.

J is TRBJ2-1 and V is TRBV2, with unresolved D. The CDR3 contains 12 residues. The ends were cut back, 7 bases at V and 11 bases at J, with 15 bases in the middle. CDR1 is SNHLY and CDR2 is FYNNEI in the germline V gene. The CDR3 coding sequence is TGTGCCAGCACGTTTAGTTCGGAGAAGCAGTTCTTC. Protein: CASTFSSEKQFF.

By its share, this clonotype is medium-sized. The rearrangement uses TRBV5-1 and TRBJ2-5, with TRBD1 identical over 7 bases. The junction had 10 bases not matched to a gene; V was cut back by 4 bases and J by 4 bases. The CDR3 is 15 amino acids. Germline V lookup: CDR1 SGHRS, CDR2 YFSETQ. The CDR3 loop reads CASSPEGTVRETQYF. In nucleotides, the CDR3 is TGCGCCAGCAGCCCGGAAGGGACAGTGAGAGAGACCCAGTACTTC.

This clonotype appeared a few times. V is TRBV6-6 and J is TRBJ2-7; 8 bases map to TRBD2. Germline loops: CDR1 MNHNY, CDR2 SVGAGI (reference sequence). CDR3 size: 15 residues. J was trimmed by 1 base and V by 8 bases; bases with no gene match: 10. DNA of the CDR3: TGTGCCAGCGAAGGTTGGGTAGCGGGGTCCTACGAGCAGTACTTC. It encodes CASEGWVAGSYEQYF.

The chain uses TRBV10-3 and TRBJ1-5; TRBD1 aligns across 9 bases. Per germline, CDR1 ENHRY and CDR2 SYGVKD. V shed 4 bases, J shed 5 bases, and the junction held 3 bases outside the gene matches. The CDR3 has 14 amino acids. CDR3 sequence reads: CAISADRGDQPQHF. The CDR3 bases are TGTGCCATCAGTGCGGACAGGGGAGATCAGCCCCAGCATTTT.

The chain has TRBV18 and TRBJ2-7, with 9 bases fitting TRBD1. V shed 1 base and J 6 bases; nucleotides not matched to a gene: 4. CDR3 length equals 14 residues. Germline V lookup: CDR1 KGHSH, CDR2 LQKENI. The CDR3 spells CASSPLADRGEQYF. CDR3 nucleotides: TGTGCCAGCTCACCACTTGCGGACAGGGGCGAGCAGTACTTC.

The chain links TRBV25-1 to TRBJ1-2, with 10 nucleotides matching TRBD1. The CDR3 runs 14 residues. Germline V lookup: CDR1 MGHDK, CDR2 SYGVNS. With V trimmed by 7 bases and J by 6 bases, 8 bases remained unmatched. The CDR3 sequence: CASTQGQGVNGYTF. In DNA, the CDR3 is TGTGCCAGCACCCAAGGACAGGGGGTTAATGGCTACACCTTC.

The CDR3 DNA reads TGTGCCAGCAGCACACGCCCTCTGGAGCAAGAGACCCAGTACTTC. Translation gives CASSTRPLEQETQYF. The gene calls are TRBV7-9 and TRBJ2-5; D is uncertain. This CDR3 comprises 15 residues. Trimming took 5 bases from V and 2 from J, leaving 15 bases between them. Germline-derived CDR1 and CDR2 are SEHNR and FQNEAQ (reference sequence).

The chain uses TRBV12-3 or TRBV12-4 and TRBJ2-1; D gene uncertain. The CDR3 has 14 amino acids. V gave up 5 bases and J gave up 8 bases, with 16 bases separating them. The CDR3 is CASSPNLPWDEQFF. CDR3 nucleotide sequence: TGTGCCAGCAGTCCCAATCTCCCTTGGGATGAGCAGTTCTTC.

This rearrangement joins TRBV6-2 or TRBV6-3 to TRBJ1-5; 8 bases align to TRBD1. The germline gives CDR1 MNHEY, CDR2 SVGEGT. Unmatched junction bases numbered 4, after V lost 5 bases and J lost 4 bases. This CDR3 comprises 14 residues. The CDR3: CASSTNRGNQPQHF. The CDR3 nucleotides read TGTGCCAGCAGTACGAACAGGGGGAATCAGCCCCAGCATTTT.

The V gene is TRBV4-2, the J gene TRBJ2-5; 15 bases are a match to TRBD2. CDR1 is LGHNA, CDR2 YNFKEQ, per germline. The CDR3 has 22 residues. V shed 2 bases and J 3 bases; nucleotides not matched to a gene: 19. The CDR3 is CASSQRAGLAGGHLSDEETQYF. DNA for the CDR3: TGTGCCAGCAGCCAACGGGCGGGACTAGCGGGAGGCCACCTTAGTGACGAAGAGACCCAGTACTTC.